This T cell receptor (beta chain) originates from a study of blood T cell repertoires in COVID-19. Participants came from roughly 23 US areas, aged roughly 18 to 89 years. For recovered donors of Cohort 3, there were two negative PCRs, clearance, or symptom resolution. Germline assignment: CDR1 MNHEY and CDR2 SVGEGT. This CDR3 has 12 residues. The V and J ends lost 3 bases and 0 bases respectively, with 2 bases between them. Assay: immunoSEQ multiplex PCR; the TCRdb copy retains only in-frame clones and omits some. The repertoire has more than 300,000 clones, around four fifths of them found once; the top ten carry around 5.1%.

This rearrangement joins TRBV6-2 or TRBV6-3 to TRBJ1-1, with D unresolved. Sequencing was done on a sample of PBMCs or T cells enriched from blood (not recorded which). The sequence derives from a woman aged 50 to 65 who had recovered from COVID-19. CDR3 DNA: TGTGCCAGCAGTTATATGAACACTGAAGCTTTCTTT. It is translated as CASSYMNTEAFF.